The rows below give T cell receptor beta chains drawn from one sample of a study of blood T cell dynamics during melanoma immunotherapy. Data came from immunoSEQ multiplex PCR; TCRdb stores just in-frame clones and leaves some out. Counted here are roughly 1,700 clones, around 93% occurring once; the ten biggest clones make up roughly 1%. The starting material was effector memory CD8+ T cells from blood, obtained from a patient treated with checkpoint blockade. These TCRs come from a human donor with melanoma. The CDR3 runs from the conserved cysteine through the conserved F or W. A D gene is named only where the DNA matches it firmly. Clone size is stated in some rows and not others, as once, few, many or a class when expanded.

d_gene | j_gene | abundance | v_gene | CDR3aa | CDR3nt
- | TRBJ1-2 | - | TRBV27 | CASSSRQVGYGYTF | TGTGCCAGCAGCTCGCGACAGGTCGGCTATGGCTACACCTTC
- | TRBJ2-6 | - | TRBV18 | CASSPMNLDNKFSGANVLTF | TGTGCCAGCTCACCCATGAATCTGGACAATAAGTTCTCTGGGGCCAACGTCCTGACTTTC
TRBD2 | TRBJ2-7 | - | TRBV27 | CASSLAGGGYEQYF | TGTGCCAGCAGTTTAGCGGGAGGCGGGTACGAGCAGTACTTC
TRBD1 | TRBJ2-2 | - | TRBV9 | CASRGQGTGELFF | TGTGCCAGCAGAGGACAGGGAACCGGGGAGCTGTTTTTT
TRBD2 | TRBJ2-1 | - | TRBV7-2 | CASSFSGRGNEQFF | TGTGCCAGCAGCTTTAGCGGGAGAGGGAATGAGCAGTTCTTC
- | TRBJ2-3 | - | TRBV7-6 | CASSLIWRGSTDTQYF | TGTGCCAGCAGCTTAATCTGGCGGGGAAGCACAGATACGCAGTATTTT
- | TRBJ2-1 | - | TRBV7-3 | CASSLRSPGNEQFF | TGTGCCAGCAGCTTAAGAAGCCCAGGAAATGAGCAGTTCTTC
TRBD2 | TRBJ2-1 | - | TRBV25-1 | CASSKTSGSSEQFF | TGTGCCAGCAGTAAGACTAGCGGGAGTTCTGAGCAGTTCTTC
TRBD2 | TRBJ2-1 | - | TRBV9 | CASSVGGSGDNEQFF | TGTGCCAGCAGCGTAGGGGGTAGCGGGGACAATGAGCAGTTCTTC
- | TRBJ2-2 | - | TRBV28 | CASSLLKGTDTGELFF | TGTGCCAGCAGTTTGCTTAAGGGGACCGACACCGGGGAGCTGTTTTTT
TRBD1 | TRBJ2-7 | - | TRBV5-1 | CASSLDRAYEQYF | TGCGCCAGCAGCTTAGACAGGGCCTACGAGCAGTACTTC
- | TRBJ1-2 | - | TRBV27 | CASSPSTNYGYTF | TGTGCCAGCAGCCCAAGTACTAACTATGGCTACACCTTC
TRBD1 | TRBJ1-2 | - | TRBV27 | CASSSTGGGNGYTF | TGTGCCAGCAGTTCCACAGGGGGCGGGAATGGCTACACCTTC
- | TRBJ1-2 | - | TRBV27 | CASSFAVQKANYGYTF | TGTGCCAGCAGTTTCGCCGTTCAGAAAGCTAACTATGGCTACACCTTC
TRBD1 | TRBJ2-3 | - | TRBV5-1 | CASSLVFRGKDTQYF | TGCGCCAGCAGCTTGGTTTTCAGGGGGAAAGATACGCAGTATTTT
TRBD2 | TRBJ2-7 | - | TRBV27 | CASSLGLAGYEQYF | TGTGCCAGCAGTTTGGGACTAGCTGGGTACGAGCAGTACTTC
TRBD2 | TRBJ2-3 | - | TRBV9 | CASSPSGGEDTQYF | TGTGCCAGCAGCCCCAGTGGGGGGGAAGATACGCAGTATTTT
TRBD2 | TRBJ2-3 | - | TRBV27 | CASSGRTSGTDTQYF | TGTGCCAGCAGCGGTCGGACTAGCGGAACAGATACGCAGTATTTT
TRBD2 | TRBJ2-1 | - | TRBV9 | CASSRLADSSYNEQFF | TGTGCCAGCAGCCGACTAGCGGATTCCTCCTACAATGAGCAGTTCTTC
TRBD2 | TRBJ2-1 | - | TRBV9 | CASSFSGTFNEQFF | TGTGCCAGCAGCTTCAGCGGGACCTTCAATGAGCAGTTCTTC
- | TRBJ2-2 | - | TRBV4-3 | CASSQSARPGELFF | TGCGCCAGCAGCCAGTCAGCACGCCCCGGGGAGCTGTTTTTT
TRBD1 | TRBJ2-7 | - | TRBV29-1 | CSVHRGREQYF | TGCAGCGTACACAGGGGTCGCGAGCAGTACTTC
- | TRBJ2-1 | once | TRBV28 | CASSRIRGEQFF | TGTGCCAGCAGCCGAATCAGGGGTGAGCAGTTCTTC
- | TRBJ1-2 | - | TRBV14 | CASSQDERQGIWGYTF | TGTGCCAGCAGCCAAGACGAACGCCAGGGTATTTGGGGCTACACCTTC
- | TRBJ2-1 | - | TRBV4-2 | CASSYRDSPNEQFF | TGTGCCAGCAGCTACCGGGACTCCCCTAATGAGCAGTTCTTC